The clone carrying this TCR beta chain was seen only a few times. This entry comes from a study of blood T cell repertoires in COVID-19. Study-wide background: The United States, Italy and Spain provided the acute and convalescent COVID-19 samples. Nucleic acid was either cDNA or gDNA, and it came from T cells, B-cell-depleted T cells, or PBMCs.

Authors' analysis steps: From reference gene primer amplification, estimates of nucleated cell counts were derived. Here immunoSEQ multiplex PCR was the method, and the copy in TCRdb shows in-frame clones only, minus some. V, J and clone size derive from that table, while D and trimming were established from the DNA sequence. This sample has around 200,000 clones, with roughly 87% found just once. Participant ages covered about 18 to 90 years across about 22 US areas. What was sequenced was PBMCs or T cells enriched from blood (not recorded which). The sequence was obtained from a man younger than 35 with acute COVID-19.

The CDR3 here is CASSLSSGSFHEQYF. The CDR3 DNA is TGTGCCAGCAGTTTATCATCCGGGAGCTTCCACGAGCAGTACTTC. J is TRBJ2-7 and V is TRBV27, with D tentatively TRBD2 (6 bases). This CDR3 spans 15 amino acids. Trimming took 0 bases from V and 5 from J, leaving 14 bases between them. The germline gives CDR1 MNHEY, CDR2 SMNVEV (reference sequence).